Listed here is a single T cell receptor beta chain. Its antigen is not yet known. Per-nucleotide qualities are absent, and no much larger clonotype sits a single base away. Synthesis of TCR cDNA relied on 5'RACE template switching, a step that introduced a universal primer site along with unique molecular identifiers. Priming of cDNA synthesis was performed from both the TCR alpha and TCR beta constant segments. Libraries were amplified in two PCR steps, with sample barcodes and sequencing adapters added in the second step. Libraries were sequenced on Illumina HiSeq 2500 (2x100 bp) or NovaSeq (2x150 bp). The paper's processing steps were these. Demultiplexing of reads and collapsing into UMI consensus sequences were performed with MIGEC, and V(D)J alignment was carried out with MiXCR. Vaccine-responding clonotypes were defined with edgeR using replicate PBMC samples, requiring FDR below 0.01 and a log2 fold change above 5 up to day 15. CD4 or CD8 identity was assigned to each bulk clonotype according to whether the clonotype was present at higher abundance in the sequenced CD4 repertoire or the sequenced CD8 repertoire. TCRdb reanalyzed the raw reads on its own, using fastp at Q25 for trimming and MiXCR for clone calling, and kept in-frame beta chains. One record per CDR3 amino acid sequence lists the most common genes and DNA. The V and J calls were determined by TCRdb, not by the authors. A total of some 560,000 distinct CDR3 sequences appear in this sample, roughly 21% of them only once. The top ten clones comprise roughly an eighth of the sample.

The sample comes from a study of T cells after yellow fever vaccination (dated by TCRdb to 2018 to 2020). Background on the whole study: The SMART-Seq v4 Ultra Low Input RNA kit was used to prepare libraries from fractions with low cell numbers. Blood samples were taken at several timepoints before and after primary and secondary immunization, and bulk PBMC replicates and cell subsets were isolated. Two healthy male donors, one aged 18 to 29 and one aged 30 to 39 years, made up the cohort. To follow T-cell clones before and after primary and booster YFV17D yellow fever vaccination, bulk TCR alpha and beta repertoires were sequenced over time.

The meaning of the sample's treatment or condition label: live attenuated yellow fever vaccine strain. At every blood-draw timepoint, two biological replicates of bulk PBMCs were collected. A standard Ficoll-Paque protocol was used to isolate PBMCs from peripheral blood. TriZol was used to extract RNA from bulk PBMCs, CD4 and CD8 fractions, and dextramer-positive and dextramer-negative fractions. The full study reports these points: Compared with the primary T-cell response, the secondary T-cell response was weaker but faster, peaking on day 5 rather than day 15. A small fraction of clonotypes showed up in both the CD4 and CD8 compartments, probably as a result of convergent recombination. Computational filtering was required because FACS-sorted repertoires could contain abundant contaminating clonotypes from the bulk population. After the booster, most of the clones that had expanded following primary vaccination were detected again (approximately 96% of CD4 and more than 85% of CD8), which suggests that memory was broadly maintained. Because the study included only a couple of donors, the extent to which the findings can be generalized is limited.

The CDR3 goes from the cysteine to the phenylalanine over 16 residues. This entry keeps only the CDR3 DNA: 48 bases, framed from base 1. Based on the germline V gene, the CDR1 and CDR2 sequences are MNHNS and SASEGT. Trimming at the junction amounts to 5 bases on V and 0 bases on J, and the germline ends lie 15 bases apart. The sequence is built from TRBV6-1 and TRBJ2-3, and possibly TRBD2, on 5 matching bases. The TCR comes from a man aged 25-45 years who received the YFV17D yellow fever vaccine. Here the sequenced sample was PBMCs, taken 15 days after the yellow fever booster vaccination. The base sequence is TGTGCCAGCAGTCCTCTCTCGGGAACTAGCACAGATACGCAGTATTTT. Protein translation: CASSPLSGTSTDTQYF.